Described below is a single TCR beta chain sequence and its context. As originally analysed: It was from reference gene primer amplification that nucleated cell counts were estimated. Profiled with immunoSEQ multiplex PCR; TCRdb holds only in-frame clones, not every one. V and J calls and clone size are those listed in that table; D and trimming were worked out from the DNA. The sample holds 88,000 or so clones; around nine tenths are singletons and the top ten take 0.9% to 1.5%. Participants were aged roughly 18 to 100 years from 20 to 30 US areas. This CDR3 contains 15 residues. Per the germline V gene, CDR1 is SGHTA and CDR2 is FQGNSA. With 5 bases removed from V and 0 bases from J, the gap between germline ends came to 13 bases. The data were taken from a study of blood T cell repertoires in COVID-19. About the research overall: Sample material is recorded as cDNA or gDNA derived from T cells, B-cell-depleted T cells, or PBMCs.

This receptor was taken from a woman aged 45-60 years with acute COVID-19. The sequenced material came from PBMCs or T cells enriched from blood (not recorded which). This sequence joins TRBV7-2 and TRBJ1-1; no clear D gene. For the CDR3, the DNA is TGTGCCAGCAGCCTAAATGGAGGCATGAACACTGAAGCTTTCTTT. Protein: CASSLNGGMNTEAFF.